These T cell receptor beta chains were read from a single sample in a study of human T cells and chemical hapten exposure. TCRdb reanalysed the RACE reads using MiXCR and keeps one entry per CDR3 protein. The data hold 350,000 or so distinct CDR3 sequences, with approximately 6.3% observed a single time. The specimen comprised whole blood, sampled in connection with sensitization to the hapten diphenylcyclopropenone (DPC). The receptor source for this set is a woman between 18 and 29 years old with alopecia areata. Some clones in this sample may be carry-over from other donors' samples. Each CDR3 is given with its conserved first and last residue. The order of the fields is clone size, D gene, V gene, J gene, CDR3 protein, CDR3 DNA. D genes are given only for firm matches. The size field is filled for only some rows; it gives once, few, many or a size class.

clone size: few; D gene: TRBD1; V gene: TRBV7-9; J gene: TRBJ1-5; CDR3 protein: CASSTGQGYSQPQHF; CDR3 DNA: TGTGCCAGCAGCACGGGACAGGGTTATAGTCAGCCCCAGCATTTT
clone size: many; D gene: .; V gene: TRBV24-1; J gene: TRBJ2-2; CDR3 protein: CATSDSDINYTTGELFF; CDR3 DNA: TGTGCCACCAGTGATTCGGACATAAACTATACCACCGGGGAGCTGTTTTTT
clone size: many; D gene: .; V gene: TRBV3-1; J gene: TRBJ1-6; CDR3 protein: CASSQGRGSNSPLHF; CDR3 DNA: TGTGCCAGCAGCCAAGGCCGGGGGAGCAATTCACCCCTCCACTTT
clone size: many; D gene: .; V gene: TRBV11-2; J gene: TRBJ2-7; CDR3 protein: CASSLGREQYF; CDR3 DNA: TGTGCCAGCAGCCTTGGCCGCGAGCAGTACTTC
clone size: .; D gene: TRBD1; V gene: TRBV12-3/TRBV12-4; J gene: TRBJ1-1; CDR3 protein: CASRPRSRDRGSEAFF; CDR3 DNA: TGTGCCAGCAGACCCCGGAGCCGGGACAGGGGCAGTGAAGCTTTCTTT
clone size: .; D gene: TRBD1; V gene: TRBV20-1; J gene: TRBJ1-1; CDR3 protein: CSASDRVSTEAFF; CDR3 DNA: TGCAGTGCATCCGACAGGGTGAGCACTGAAGCTTTCTTT
clone size: many; D gene: TRBD2; V gene: TRBV11-2; J gene: TRBJ2-3; CDR3 protein: CASRGLAGRDTQYF; CDR3 DNA: TGTGCCAGCAGGGGACTAGCGGGGAGAGATACGCAGTATTTT
clone size: few; D gene: TRBD2; V gene: TRBV7-2; J gene: TRBJ2-1; CDR3 protein: CASSPPPLAVNEQFF; CDR3 DNA: TGTGCCAGCAGCCCGCCCCCACTAGCGGTGAATGAGCAGTTCTTC
clone size: many; D gene: TRBD2; V gene: TRBV6-2/TRBV6-3; J gene: TRBJ2-7; CDR3 protein: CASSLGLAGVREQYF; CDR3 DNA: TGTGCCAGCAGCCTTGGACTAGCGGGTGTACGAGAGCAGTACTTC
clone size: few; D gene: TRBD2; V gene: TRBV2; J gene: TRBJ2-1; CDR3 protein: CASRETSGGARNEQFF; CDR3 DNA: TGTGCCAGCAGGGAGACTAGCGGGGGGGCGAGGAATGAGCAGTTCTTC
clone size: .; D gene: .; V gene: TRBV7-2; J gene: TRBJ2-5; CDR3 protein: CASSAGGLRETQYF; CDR3 DNA: TGTGCCAGCAGCGCCGGGGGCCTCCGAGAGACCCAGTACTTC
clone size: .; D gene: .; V gene: TRBV18; J gene: TRBJ1-1; CDR3 protein: CASSPRTDEAFF; CDR3 DNA: TGTGCCAGCTCACCTCGGACAGACGAAGCTTTCTTT
clone size: many; D gene: .; V gene: TRBV20-1; J gene: TRBJ2-7; CDR3 protein: CSARDGYEQYF; CDR3 DNA: TGCAGTGCTAGGGACGGCTACGAGCAGTACTTC
clone size: few; D gene: .; V gene: TRBV6-5; J gene: TRBJ1-2; CDR3 protein: CASSRTAHYGYTF; CDR3 DNA: TGTGCCAGCAGCCGGACAGCACACTATGGCTACACCTTC
clone size: few; D gene: .; V gene: TRBV12-3/TRBV12-4; J gene: TRBJ1-5; CDR3 protein: CASSGGGYQPQHF; CDR3 DNA: TGTGCCAGCAGTGGCGGGGGTTATCAGCCCCAGCATTTT
clone size: few; D gene: .; V gene: TRBV6-5; J gene: TRBJ1-1; CDR3 protein: CASSYSQGVNTEAFF; CDR3 DNA: TGTGCCAGCAGTTACTCCCAGGGCGTGAACACTGAAGCTTTCTTT
clone size: many; D gene: TRBD1; V gene: TRBV7-9; J gene: TRBJ2-1; CDR3 protein: CASSFPTGMNEQFF; CDR3 DNA: TGTGCCAGCAGCTTCCCGACAGGGATGAATGAGCAGTTCTTC
clone size: .; D gene: .; V gene: TRBV5-6; J gene: TRBJ2-2; CDR3 protein: CASSPLTGRNTGELFF; CDR3 DNA: TGTGCCAGCAGCCCCCTTACCGGCCGGAACACCGGGGAGCTGTTTTTT